This T cell receptor (beta chain) was found in a study of CD8+ T cells in alopecia areata. Study context: Dosing spanned 6 to 18 months on tofacitinib, then 6 months off drug. Study-wide points: Higher clonality than in normal scalp was seen in lesional scalp, especially alopecia totalis/universalis.

V was pared by 3 bases and J by 7 bases, with 12 bases of the junction left unmatched. This CDR3 has 17 amino acids. The germline V gene encodes CDR1 SGDLS and CDR2 YYNGEE. The table lists this clone with a count of one. Its antigen is unidentified. Specimens obtained from alopecia areata patients comprised lesional scalp punch biopsies and peripheral blood. Sorting separated CD4+ and CD8+ T cells out of PBMCs. Following extraction, RNA underwent reverse transcription to cDNA, which served as the sequencing template. Generated by immunoSEQ multiplex PCR, the TCRdb table keeps only in-frame clones and is missing some. The table lists 150,000 to 200,000 clones, 67% of them singletons, with over 10% in the top ten.

The receptor's source is a human donor with alopecia areata. The chain employs TRBV9 and TRBJ2-2, with TRBD1 matching 10 bases. Sequenced material: CD8+ T cells sorted from blood, taken at week 0. The CDR3 protein is CASSGGGQGIINGELFF. As DNA, the CDR3 is TGTGCCAGCAGCGGAGGGGGACAGGGGATCATCAACGGGGAGCTGTTTTTT.